The 30 T cell receptor beta chains reported below all come from one sample, sequenced in a study of OX40 agonist ivuxolimab in advanced cancers. Clones were read by immunoSEQ multiplex PCR, and TCRdb kept only the in-frame ones, dropping some. Altogether tens of thousands of clones are present, over 80% being singletons, with the ten largest covering around 25%. Sequencing was performed on CD4+ or CD8+ T cells sorted from blood, taken in a trial of the OX40 agonist ivuxolimab. The receptors here all came from an adult with an advanced solid tumor such as melanoma, head and neck, liver or kidney cancer.

CDR3 DNA sequence: TGTGCTAGTGGTTTAGAAGGTATTGAGCAGTTCTTC. Translation gives CASGLEGIEQFF. The V and J genes are TRBV12-5 and TRBJ2-1; no reliable D call. The CDR3 covers 12 residues. Germline-derived CDR1 and CDR2 are LGHNT and FRNRAP. Trimming took off 3 bases at V and 9 bases at J, with 9 bases between the two ends.

This chain uses TRBV11-2 with TRBJ2-3; D may be TRBD1 or TRBD2 (5 bases each). The CDR3 contains 15 residues. Germline CDR1 reads SGHAT; CDR2 reads FQNNGV. V shed 4 bases and J shed 2 bases, with 13 bases lying between them. The chain's CDR3 is CASSSPGATTDTQYF. The CDR3 nucleotides read TGTGCCAGCAGCTCGCCCGGGGCTACCACAGATACGCAGTATTTT.

This rearrangement joins TRBV6-1 to TRBJ1-3; no clear D gene. CDR1 and CDR2 (germline): MNHNS, SASEGT. V lost 3 bases and J lost 4, with 16 bases in between. This CDR3 contains 16 residues. The CDR3 sequence: CASSDGRMVVGNTIYF. The CDR3 region has the DNA TGTGCCAGCAGTGACGGGAGGATGGTTGTCGGAAACACCATATATTTT.

The chain employs TRBV27 and TRBJ2-2; D might be TRBD1 (6 bases). The CDR3 length is 14 residues. Germline V gene sequence: CDR1 MNHEY, CDR2 SMNVEV (reference sequence). The V end lost 3 bases, the J end lost 5 bases, and 10 bases lay between the germline ends. CDR3 amino acids: CASSFGGRTGELFF. The CDR3 region has the DNA TGTGCCAGCAGTTTTGGGGGCCGGACCGGGGAGCTGTTTTTT.

This chain connects TRBV5-1 to TRBJ1-3; a weak D match, TRBD1 (5 bases). The CDR3 runs to 15 residues. Deletions cut 2 bases from V and 0 bases from J, with 9 bases between. Germline V gene sequence: CDR1 SGHRS, CDR2 YFSETQ. The CDR3 bases are TGCGCCAGCAGCTTAGCGGGGGGCTCTGGAAACACCATATATTTT. Amino acids: CASSLAGGSGNTIYF.

This clone was recorded once. The V gene is TRBV30, the J gene TRBJ2-5; D remains ambiguous. Germline V gene sequence: CDR1 GTSNPN, CDR2 SVGIG (reference sequence). This CDR3 is built from 13 residues. Trimming took 5 bases from V and 3 from J, leaving 13 bases between them. Written as DNA, the CDR3 is TGTGCCTGGGGAAAACCAAAAAAAGAGACCCAGTACTTC. It yields the protein CAWGKPKKETQYF.

The chain is built from TRBV5-1 and TRBJ2-7; D remains unclear. The germline V gene has CDR1 SGHRS and CDR2 YFSETQ. V was trimmed by 4 bases and J by 3 bases, leaving 20 bases between them. The CDR3 contains 16 residues. The DNA of the CDR3 is TGCGCCAGCAGCACCAAGGACGGGCAGCGAAGCTACGAGCAGTACTTC. Its translation is CASSTKDGQRSYEQYF.

The chain is built from TRBV29-1 and TRBJ2-7, with 7 bases aligning to TRBD1. Per the germline V gene, CDR1 is SQVTM and CDR2 is ANQGSEA. The CDR3 is 14 amino acids. The trim removed 5 bases at V and 2 bases at J, leaving 9 bases unmatched. The CDR3 loop is CSVLTGQDTYEQYF. The CDR3 DNA reads as TGCAGCGTTCTAACCGGACAGGACACCTACGAGCAGTACTTC.

The chain links TRBV19 to TRBJ1-1, with a tentative D call TRBD1 (5 bases). In germline, CDR1 is LNHDA, CDR2 SQIVND (reference sequence). Trimming removed 4 bases from V and 4 bases from J, with 13 bases in between. The CDR3 sequence is 14 residues long. The CDR3 DNA sequence: TGTGCCAGTAGTAGTGACAGTTTCGGCACTGAAGCTTTCTTT. Translating gives CASSSDSFGTEAFF.

The rearrangement uses TRBV29-1 and TRBJ2-5, with a weak D call TRBD1 (6 bases). The DNA end lines up better with TRBJ2-7; the J call may be wrong. CDR1 and CDR2 from the germline V gene are SQVTM and ANQGSEA. The CDR3 totals 13 residues. The CDR3 is CSVEGGHVYEQYF. DNA for the CDR3: TGCAGCGTTGAAGGGGGACACGTCTACGAGCAGTACTTC.

V gene TRBV27 combines with J gene TRBJ2-7; 10 bases match TRBD1. The CDR3 has 14 amino acids. Germline values: CDR1 MNHEY, CDR2 SMNVEV (reference sequence). V shed 5 bases, J shed 3 bases, and the junction held 4 bases outside the gene matches. The DNA for the CDR3 is TGTGCCAGCAGTCCTCGGACAGGGGGCTACGAGCAGTACTTC. It encodes CASSPRTGGYEQYF.

This chain links TRBV7-9 with TRBJ2-2; 8 nucleotides match TRBD2. J lost 7 bases, V lost 5 bases, and 6 bases had no gene match. This CDR3 is 14 amino acids long. CDR1 is SEHNR, CDR2 FQNEAQ, per germline (reference sequence). The CDR3 here is CASSPRGGIGELFF. The CDR3, as DNA: TGTGCCAGCAGCCCCCGGGGGGGAATCGGGGAGCTGTTTTTT. The variable domain in full, completed from reference TRBV7-9 and TRBJ2-2, reads DTGVSQNPRHKITKRGQNVTFRCDPISEHNRLYWYRQTLGQGPEFLTYFQNEAQLEKSRLLSDRFSAERPKGSFSTLEIQRTEQGDSAMYLCASSPRGGIGELFFGEGSRLTVL.

The V call is TRBV27, the J call TRBJ1-2, with a weak D call TRBD1 (6 bases). Trimming shortened V by 4 bases and J by 4 bases, and 13 bases separated the two germline ends. The CDR3 has 14 amino acids. Per germline, CDR1 MNHEY and CDR2 SMNVEV (reference sequence). Written as DNA, the CDR3 is TGTGCCAGCAGTTCCATCGACAGGATCTATGGCTACACCTTC. Translation: CASSSIDRIYGYTF.

V and J are TRBV6-1 and TRBJ1-2; 9 nucleotides agree with TRBD1. J lost 8 bases, V lost 3 bases, and 4 bases had no gene match. Per the germline V gene, CDR1 is MNHNS and CDR2 is SASEGT. The CDR3 has 13 amino acids. The CDR3 DNA reads TGTGCCAGCAGTGACCACAGGGGGCGAGGCTACACCTTC. Protein sequence: CASSDHRGRGYTF.

The chain has TRBV5-4 and TRBJ2-3; TRBD2 agrees at 7 bases. This CDR3 spans 14 amino acids. The V segment lost 2 bases and the J segment 4 bases; nucleotides outside the gene matches: 4. Germline V gene data show CDR1 as SGHNT and CDR2 as YYREEE (reference sequence). CDR3 DNA: TGTGCCAGCAGCTTCGGGGGGACGGCAGATACGCAGTATTTT. Protein: CASSFGGTADTQYF.

V usage is TRBV7-8 and J usage is TRBJ2-7, with a possible D match to TRBD2 (6 bases). The CDR3 covers 13 residues. Germline loops: CDR1 SGHVS, CDR2 FQNEAQ. Trimming shortened V by 5 bases and J by 7 bases, and 15 bases separated the two germline ends. The CDR3 coding sequence is TGTGCCAGCAGCCCGGGAGTCCCGGGGGAGCAGTACTTC. It codes for CASSPGVPGEQYF.

The V and J genes are TRBV5-1 and TRBJ1-3, with 7 bases that match TRBD1. V was clipped by 0 bases and J by 1 base; unmatched bases: 10. The CDR3 has 18 residues. CDR1 is SGHRS and CDR2 is YFSETQ in the germline V gene. The DNA of the CDR3 is TGCGCCAGCAGCTTGGCCCCCCGACAGGGAGGATCTGGAAACACCATATATTTT. Protein sequence: CASSLAPRQGGSGNTIYF.

The V gene is TRBV28, the J gene TRBJ1-4, with a tentative D call TRBD1 (5 bases). The germline V gene has CDR1 MDHEN and CDR2 SYDVKM. The CDR3 contains 13 residues. The V and J ends lost 3 bases and 10 bases respectively, with 12 bases between them. CDR3: CASSFEDTRKLFF. DNA of the CDR3: TGTGCCAGCAGTTTCGAGGACACGAGAAAACTGTTTTTT. Combining the CDR3 with reference TRBV28 and TRBJ1-4 gives the whole variable domain DVKVTQSSRYLVKRTGEKVFLECVQDMDHENMFWYRQDPGLGLRLIYFSYDVKMKEKGDIPEGYSVSREKKERFSLILESASTNQTSMYLCASSFEDTRKLFFGSGTQLSVL.

This clone has more than one count but fewer than ten. This chain uses TRBV7-8 with TRBJ2-7; D is perhaps TRBD1 (6 bases). From germline, CDR1 is SGHVS and CDR2 FQNEAQ. The CDR3 contains 14 residues. V gave up 2 bases and J gave up 4 bases, with 12 bases separating them. CDR3 bases: TGTGCCAGCAGCTTACTCCAGGGGCGGTACGAGCAGTACTTC. The encoded protein is CASSLLQGRYEQYF.

The rearrangement uses TRBV11-2 and TRBJ1-4; D is unclear. This CDR3 is 15 amino acids long. V lost 3 bases to trimming and J lost 4 bases, with 12 bases between them. Germline loops: CDR1 SGHAT, CDR2 FQNNGV. CDR3 protein: CASSFFGGGNEKLFF. CDR3 bases: TGTGCCAGCAGCTTTTTCGGTGGCGGTAATGAAAAACTGTTTTTT.

This sequence joins TRBV7-2 and TRBJ2-2; 13 positions match TRBD2. Germline CDR1 SGHTA, CDR2 FQGNSA. The V gene end was trimmed by 5 bases and the J gene end by 6 bases; junction bases not matched to a gene: 3. The CDR3 loop spans 15 amino acids. For the CDR3, the DNA is TGTGCCAGCAGCATAACTAGCGGGGGGGCCGGGGAGCTGTTTTTT. Residues: CASSITSGGAGELFF.

The J gene is TRBJ2-1, the V gene TRBV10-3; D remains unclear. CDR1 and CDR2 from the germline V gene are ENHRY and SYGVKD. This CDR3 contains 13 residues. The ends were cut back, 7 bases at V and 0 bases at J, with 7 bases in the middle. CDR3: CAIKESSYNEQFF. The CDR3 DNA sequence: TGTGCCATCAAGGAAAGCTCCTACAATGAGCAGTTCTTC.

The chain links TRBV28 to TRBJ2-7, with TRBD1 matching over 7 bases. The V and J ends lost 5 bases and 1 base, in that order; junction bases with no gene match: 5. CDR3 length: 14 amino acids. In germline, CDR1 is MDHEN, CDR2 SYDVKM. The CDR3 DNA reads TGTGCCAGCAGTCCCCGACAGGGTTCCTACGAGCAGTACTTC. Its translation is CASSPRQGSYEQYF.

The chain recombines TRBV18 with TRBJ2-7, with unresolved D. Germline CDR1 KGHSH, CDR2 LQKENI. The CDR3 covers 14 residues. V was shortened by 5 bases and J by 0 bases, with 11 bases between the two germline ends. This chain's CDR3 is CASSAAGVSYEQYF. In nucleotides, the CDR3 is TGTGCCAGCTCAGCAGCAGGCGTCTCCTACGAGCAGTACTTC. Together with reference TRBV18 and TRBJ2-7, the CDR3 gives the full variable domain: NAGVMQNPRHLVRRRGQEARLRCSPMKGHSHVYWYRQLPEEGLKFMVYLQKENIIDESGMPKERFSAEFPKEGPSILRIQQVVRGDSAAYFCASSAAGVSYEQYFGPGTRLTVT.

The rearrangement uses TRBV19 and TRBJ1-5, with 7 bases aligning to TRBD1. With V trimmed by 6 bases and J by 6 bases, 8 bases remained unmatched. This CDR3 region has 14 residues. CDR1 is LNHDA, CDR2 SQIVND, per germline (reference sequence). CDR3 DNA sequence: TGTGCCAGTAGGCTGGTAGGGGGCTCTCAGCCCCAGCATTTT. It yields the protein CASRLVGGSQPQHF.

V usage is TRBV19 and J usage is TRBJ2-7, with D possibly matching TRBD1 (6 bases). The V gene lost 6 bases and the J gene lost 5 bases, with 23 bases spanning the gap. The CDR3 consists of 16 residues. Germline V gives CDR1 LNHDA, CDR2 SQIVND (reference sequence). In DNA form, the CDR3 reads TGTGCCAGTAGCCCCCCGGGCAACAGGGAGTTGCACGAGCAGTACTTC. This codes for CASSPPGNRELHEQYF.

This chain uses TRBV2 with TRBJ2-3; D unresolved. The CDR3 consists of 14 residues. Germline values: CDR1 SNHLY, CDR2 FYNNEI. Trimming pared 6 bases from V and 1 base from J, leaving 11 bases between. CDR3 in DNA: TGTGCCAGCAGGGGCCCCGCTCGCACAGATACGCAGTATTTT. Amino acid sequence: CASRGPARTDTQYF.

The V call is TRBV4-1, the J call TRBJ2-3, with 13 bases lining up with TRBD2. Germline CDR1 reads MGHRA; CDR2 reads YSYEKL. Trimming cost V 4 bases and J 2 bases; bases outside gene matches: 6. The length of the CDR3 is 17 residues. The CDR3 DNA sequence: TGCGCCAGCAGCCTCAGACTAGCGGGAGGCCACACAGATACGCAGTATTTT. Amino acids: CASSLRLAGGHTDTQYF.

This clone was observed a few times. The chain recombines TRBV5-4 with TRBJ2-3, with D uncertain. The CDR3 is 12 residues long. The germline V gene encodes CDR1 SGHNT and CDR2 YYREEE (reference sequence). V was trimmed by 4 bases and J by 2 bases, leaving 5 bases between them. CDR3 DNA: TGTGCCAGCAGCCAAAACACAGATACGCAGTATTTT. It is translated as CASSQNTDTQYF.

J is TRBJ2-1 and V is TRBV28; 7 bases align to TRBD1. This CDR3 comprises 16 residues. Trimming at V came to 6 bases and at J to 0 bases, leaving 8 bases not matched to a gene. Germline V gives CDR1 MDHEN, CDR2 SYDVKM. The CDR3 loop reads CASSADRAFSYNEQFF. The CDR3 DNA is TGTGCCAGCAGCGCTGACAGGGCCTTCTCCTACAATGAGCAGTTCTTC.